This TCR beta chain was retrieved from a study of T cell responses to AZD1222 COVID-19 vaccine. On this clone itself: The target antigen is unknown.

Whole-study findings and limits: AZD1222 recipients seropositive at baseline numbered only six or seven. White British donors predominated, females outnumbered males, and clonal diversity was possibly underestimated.

CDR1 and CDR2 (germline): MNHNS, SASEGT. Trimming took 2 bases from V and 5 from J, leaving 7 bases between them. The CDR3 runs 12 residues. Libraries were prepared by immunoSEQ multiplex PCR; TCRdb keeps only in-frame clonotypes and omits some of them. The profile shows about 55,000 clones, 88% of them singletons. The sequences come from peripheral blood, collected on day 0 of AZD1222 vaccination. V gene TRBV6-1 combines with J gene TRBJ2-7; the D is unclear. This clonotype was obtained from an adult in good health. The CDR3 here is CASSEFGDEQYF. In nucleotides, the CDR3 is TGTGCCAGCAGTGAATTTGGGGACGAGCAGTACTTC.